The T cell receptor (beta chain) described here comes from a study of immune heterogeneity within non-small cell lung tumors. There are 16 residues in the CDR3. Germline V gene data show CDR1 as MNHNS and CDR2 as SASEGT. The V gene lost 2 bases and the J gene lost 1 base, with 14 bases spanning the gap. Samples each supplied approximately 0.55 ug of bulk tumor genomic DNA as template. While surgery was under way, several biopsies spaced far apart were taken per primary tumor. Before undergoing curative surgery, patients had newly diagnosed non-small cell lung cancer that was untreated. Multiplex PCR amplified TCR beta CDR3 with 32 V and 13 J primers. TCRdb independently ran MiXCR on the multiplex PCR reads; one entry per CDR3 protein. The sample holds some 10,000 distinct CDR3 sequences, roughly 27% seen once. By its share, this clonotype is medium-sized.

The chain is built from TRBV6-1 and TRBJ1-2; D perhaps matches TRBD1 (6 bases). This TCR derives from a man aged 45-65 years with non-small cell lung cancer. The sequenced sample was lung tumor tissue. CDR3 sequence reads: CASSETATGINYGYTF. CDR3 DNA: TGTGCCAGCAGTGAAACTGCGACAGGAATTAACTATGGCTACACCTTC.